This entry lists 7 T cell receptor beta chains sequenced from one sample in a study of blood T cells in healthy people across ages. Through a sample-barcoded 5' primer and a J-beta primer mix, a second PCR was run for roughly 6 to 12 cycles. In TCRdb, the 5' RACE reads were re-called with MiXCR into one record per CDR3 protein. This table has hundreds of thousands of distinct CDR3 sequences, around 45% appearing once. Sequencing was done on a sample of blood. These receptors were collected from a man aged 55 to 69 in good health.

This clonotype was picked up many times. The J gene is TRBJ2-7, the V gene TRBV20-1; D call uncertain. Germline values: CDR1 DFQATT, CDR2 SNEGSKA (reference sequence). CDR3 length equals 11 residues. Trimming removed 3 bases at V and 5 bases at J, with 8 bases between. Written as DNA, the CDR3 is TGCAGTGCTAGTAGGGATCACGAGCAGTACTTC. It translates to CSASRDHEQYF.

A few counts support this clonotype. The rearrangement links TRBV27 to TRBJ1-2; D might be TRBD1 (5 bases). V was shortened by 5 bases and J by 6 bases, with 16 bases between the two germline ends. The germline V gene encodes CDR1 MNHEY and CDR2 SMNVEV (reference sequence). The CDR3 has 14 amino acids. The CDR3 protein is CASSPRRGGDGYTF. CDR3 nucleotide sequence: TGTGCCAGCAGTCCCCGCCGGGGGGGAGATGGCTACACCTTC.

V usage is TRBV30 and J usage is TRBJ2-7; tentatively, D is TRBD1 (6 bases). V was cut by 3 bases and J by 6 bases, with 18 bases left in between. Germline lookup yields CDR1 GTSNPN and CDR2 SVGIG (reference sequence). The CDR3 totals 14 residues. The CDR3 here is CAWRPGVPSGEQYF. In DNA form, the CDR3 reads TGTGCCTGGAGGCCAGGGGTCCCGTCGGGCGAGCAGTACTTC.

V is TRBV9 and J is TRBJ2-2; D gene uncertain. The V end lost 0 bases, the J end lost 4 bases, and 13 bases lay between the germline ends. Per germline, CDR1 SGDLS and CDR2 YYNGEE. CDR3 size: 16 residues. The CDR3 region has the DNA TGTGCCAGCAGCGTAGCTGGGGTTTCTGTCACCGGGGAGCTGTTTTTT. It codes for CASSVAGVSVTGELFF.

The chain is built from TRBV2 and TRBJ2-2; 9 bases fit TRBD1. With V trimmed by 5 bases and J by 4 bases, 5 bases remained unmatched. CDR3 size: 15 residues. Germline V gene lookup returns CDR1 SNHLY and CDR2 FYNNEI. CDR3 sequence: CASSSDRGVTGELFF. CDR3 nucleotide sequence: TGTGCCAGCAGTTCGGACAGGGGAGTCACCGGGGAGCTGTTTTTT.

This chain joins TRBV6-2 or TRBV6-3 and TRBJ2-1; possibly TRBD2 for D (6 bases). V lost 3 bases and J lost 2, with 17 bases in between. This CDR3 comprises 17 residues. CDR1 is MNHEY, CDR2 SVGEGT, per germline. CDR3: CASSYLVLASTYNEQFF. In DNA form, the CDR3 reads TGTGCCAGCAGTTATCTCGTCCTAGCGTCCACCTACAATGAGCAGTTCTTC.

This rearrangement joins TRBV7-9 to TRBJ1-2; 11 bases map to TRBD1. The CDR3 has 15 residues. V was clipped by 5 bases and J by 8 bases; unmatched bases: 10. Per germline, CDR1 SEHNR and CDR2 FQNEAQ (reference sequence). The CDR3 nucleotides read TGTGCCAGCAGCCACGCGGGACAGGGGGGATGGGGCTACACCTTC. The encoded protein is CASSHAGQGGWGYTF. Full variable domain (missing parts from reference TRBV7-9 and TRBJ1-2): DTGVSQNPRHKITKRGQNVTFRCDPISEHNRLYWYRQTLGQGPEFLTYFQNEAQLEKSRLLSDRFSAERPKGSFSTLEIQRTEQGDSAMYLCASSHAGQGGWGYTFGSGTRLTVV.